This TCR beta chain was found in a study of CD8 T cells in acute hepatitis C reinfection. Study information: TCRbeta of HCV NS3-1073-specific CD8+ T cells was profiled.

Stated time point: naive CD8 control sorted from an acute-time-point sample. Donors were people who inject drugs, followed every 3 months. Measured with immunoSEQ multiplex PCR; TCRdb has only the in-frame clones, and not every one. The table lists 38,000 or so clones, about 86% of them singletons. Findings and caveats of the study: Follow-up repertoires were missing for chronically infected subjects. Overrepresentation in the naive pool did not explain the preferential TRBV04 and TRBV06 usage seen in all groups.

J lost 1 base, V lost 7 bases, and 7 bases had no gene match. Germline V gives CDR1 MNHEY, CDR2 SMNVEV (reference sequence). This CDR3 has 16 residues. By proportion, this clone is medium-sized. What it binds is not known. Sequencing used naive CD8+ T cells from PBMCs. The receptor comes from a man between 25 and 39 years old with chronic hepatitis C. The rearrangement uses TRBV27 and TRBJ2-7, with 13 bases matching TRBD2. This CDR3 reads CASIGTSGTSSYEQYF. In nucleotides, the CDR3 is TGTGCCAGCATCGGGACTAGCGGGACCTCGTCCTACGAGCAGTACTTC.